Listed below are T cell receptor beta chains from one sample, sequenced in a study of blood T cell repertoires in COVID-19. Generated by immunoSEQ multiplex PCR, the TCRdb table keeps only in-frame clones and is missing some. The sample holds approximately 350,000 clones, 85% to 90% seen once. Sequencing was done on a sample of peripheral blood. Source of these receptors: a woman between 50 and 59 years old with COVID-19, enrolled during active disease. The conserved cysteine and the conserved F or W are not part of the CDR3 here. Fields, in order: clone size, J gene, D gene, V gene, CDR3 protein. The D gene is left open where the match is weak. Clone size is shown for a subset of rows, as once, few, many or a class of expanded clone.

>NA|TRBJ1-5|NA|TRBV5-1
ASSLFSGNQPQH
>NA|TRBJ1-3|NA|TRBV20-1
IGSSGNTIY
>NA|TRBJ2-1|NA|TRBV7-9
ASSLVTSYNEQF
>NA|TRBJ2-1|TRBD2|TRBV25-1
ASSDRLAVNEQF
>NA|TRBJ2-7|TRBD2|TRBV14
ASSQGLAEPQQGYEQY
>NA|TRBJ1-1|TRBD1|TRBV5-1
ASSKIGQGRTEAF
>NA|TRBJ1-2|TRBD1|TRBV10-3
AISDGGQGSYGYT
>few|TRBJ2-1|NA|TRBV19
ASSIAAAGGQF
>NA|TRBJ2-5|TRBD2|TRBV30
AWRNSGQETQY
>once|TRBJ2-5|NA|TRBV12-3/TRBV12-4
ASSFWQGETQY
>NA|TRBJ2-1|NA|TRBV18
ASSPQGRNNEQF
>NA|TRBJ2-3|TRBD2|TRBV30
AWRKREPTDTQY
>many|TRBJ2-2|TRBD2|TRBV18
ASSPRQREGTGELF
>NA|TRBJ2-3|NA|TRBV6-6
ASSRSGSESTDTQY
>NA|TRBJ2-5|TRBD2|TRBV4-2
ASSIGTSGATYQETQY
>NA|TRBJ2-3|NA|TRBV19
ASSILANTDTQY
>once|TRBJ2-5|TRBD2|TRBV3-1/TRBV3-2
ASSQVTSEETQY
>NA|TRBJ1-3|NA|TRBV3-1/TRBV3-2
ASSLARAGNTIY
>NA|TRBJ2-2|TRBD1|TRBV28
ASSSRRDRGTGELF
>NA|TRBJ2-1|TRBD2|TRBV3-1/TRBV3-2
ASSPTSGRADEQF
>NA|TRBJ2-1|TRBD1|TRBV25-1
ASSKLDRVAGNEQF
>few|TRBJ2-7|NA|TRBV10-1
ASSRDMSSYEQY
>NA|TRBJ2-3|TRBD2|TRBV7-2
ASSLQAGFTDTQY
>NA|TRBJ2-1|NA|TRBV7-7
ASSPSAGLTRNEQF
>NA|TRBJ2-3|NA|TRBV9
ASSVGQTPKTDTQY
>NA|TRBJ2-3|TRBD1|TRBV19
ASSIWTGGAIDTQY
>NA|TRBJ2-7|TRBD2|TRBV7-9
ASHLADNHEQY
>NA|TRBJ1-3|TRBD1|TRBV9
ASSARQGSSGNTIY
>NA|TRBJ1-5|NA|TRBV30
AWSRDNSNQPQH
>NA|TRBJ2-7|TRBD1|TRBV2
ASSGNRGRY
>NA|TRBJ1-1|TRBD1|TRBV9
ASSVGSAGGAKTEAF
>NA|TRBJ1-3|NA|TRBV7-9
ASSLTAENTIY
>NA|TRBJ2-2|NA|TRBV11-3
ASSLVVRGTWELF
>once|TRBJ1-6|TRBD1|TRBV25-1
ASSGSRDRALPSPLH
>NA|TRBJ1-1|TRBD1|TRBV6-5
ASINGQVLNTEAF
>NA|TRBJ1-5|NA|TRBV11-2
ASSLDPPSRGNQPQH
>NA|TRBJ2-7|TRBD1|TRBV30
AWRSRGHEQY
>NA|TRBJ2-1|TRBD2|TRBV24-1
ATSVGTSGRNEQF
>NA|TRBJ2-6|TRBD1|TRBV30
AWRQGYTGANVLT
>NA|TRBJ2-2|NA|TRBV24-1
ATLALNTGELF
>NA|TRBJ1-2|TRBD1|TRBV24-1
ATSNRDSDPYWDGYT
>NA|TRBJ1-1|TRBD1|TRBV27
ASRLGQGGSTETF
>NA|TRBJ2-1|TRBD2|TRBV15
ATSREQRGNNEQF
>NA|TRBJ1-5|NA|TRBV12-3/TRBV12-4
ASSLSTRASF
>NA|TRBJ2-7|TRBD1|TRBV7-8
ASSLARGTGDTYEQY
>NA|TRBJ2-4|NA|TRBV11-2
ASSLNMDFLAKNIQY
>NA|TRBJ1-2|NA|TRBV5-1
ASSSSTGSYGYT
>NA|TRBJ2-3|NA|TRBV25-1
ASRRVSSTDTQY
>NA|TRBJ2-7|TRBD2|TRBV24-1
ATSTTSGSREQY
>NA|TRBJ2-5|NA|TRBV5-1
ASSLDRVKRETQY
>NA|TRBJ2-7|NA|TRBV5-1
ASSLRITLQDEQY